This entry describes one TCR beta chain. Its antigen specificity is not known. No per-base quality is available; no much larger clone lies one base away. The immunoSEQ Assay, a bias-controlled multiplex PCR, was used to amplify TCRbeta CDR3 regions from genomic DNA. The authors' pipeline ran thus. Nucleated cell counts per sample were estimated from amplification of reference gene primers within the assay. Sequence reads were collapsed and filtered to measure the absolute abundance of every unique TCRbeta CDR3 rearrangement. For each sample, productive Simpson clonality was calculated as the square root of Simpson's diversity index across productive rearrangements. The immuneACCESS repertoire file appears here via TCRdb, limited to in-frame rearrangements. These files lack a portion of the clones; in checked studies, under half of the deficit traces to unresolved V genes, and the cause of the others is not known. That table gives V, J and clone size, and the DNA gave D and trimming. This sample has about 83,000 clones in its table, and 90% of those were observed once. In total, the top ten clones hold 15% to 20% of the sample.

V was cut back by 3 bases and J by 5 bases, leaving a gap of 20 bases between them. Counted from cysteine to phenylalanine, this CDR3 has 16 amino acids. Solely the CDR3 DNA is kept, with 48 bases framed from the first base. CDR1 and CDR2 (SNHLY, FYNNEI) derive from the germline V gene. The collaborating institutions used their own protocols to collect whole blood in K2EDTA tubes. For TCRbeta analysis, collaborator samples were shipped as frozen whole blood, as isolated PBMCs, or as DNA extracted from either sample type. This sample is part of a study of blood T cell repertoires in COVID-19 (dated by TCRdb to 2018 to 2020). Notes on the research overall: Samples from collaborators originated in the United States, Italy and Spain and spanned both the acute and convalescent phases of COVID-19. The material from the prospective study consisted of cDNA or gDNA derived from T cells, B-cell-depleted T cells, or PBMCs. The repertoires were released in a freely available public database meant as a resource for research on the immune response to SARS-CoV-2. The dataset comprised deeply sampled blood TCRbeta repertoires from subjects exposed to, actively infected with, or recovered from COVID-19. The samples were drawn from two sources: the first 160 participants of the ongoing ImmuneRACE study, and 950 to 1,500 subjects contributed by 6 global collaborators. HLA class I and class II types, where available, came from metadata supplied by the sample provider rather than from assay-based typing. Sample metadata almost always included a de-identified subject ID, COVID-19 status, age in years and sex. Study-level results and caveats: How much clinical and demographic metadata was included differed by source and by participant, and the metadata was provided uncurated.

The rearrangement combines TRBV2 with TRBJ2-7; possibly the D gene is TRBD1, per 6 matching bases. This TCR came from a woman of 80 years or more with active or convalescent COVID-19. The sequenced sample consisted of peripheral blood. The DNA is TGTGCCAGCAGTGATAGTTTATTGGGACAAGGCGACGAGCAGTACTTC. It codes for CASSDSLLGQGDEQYF.